Shown below are 23 T cell receptor beta chains from a single sample sequenced in a study of CD8+ T cells in alopecia areata. Sequencing used cDNA as its template, made by extracting RNA and reverse transcribing it. The repertoire was sequenced with immunoSEQ multiplex PCR; TCRdb's copy has only in-frame clones and lacks some. Here the sample spans some 190,000 clones, roughly 60% being singletons. Indicated treatment: oral pan-JAK inhibitor, 5-10 mg twice daily. The sequences come from CD4+ T cells sorted from blood, collected at week 24, from a patient treated with tofacitinib. Receptors were obtained from a human donor with alopecia areata.

The rearrangement joins TRBV4-3 to TRBJ1-1; no definite D call. The CDR3 has 13 residues. V was pared by 4 bases and J by 3 bases, with 9 bases between. In germline, CDR1 is LGHNA, CDR2 YSLEER. In DNA form, the CDR3 reads TGCGCCAGCAGCCTTGACGGAGACACTGAAGCTTTCTTT. Amino acid sequence: CASSLDGDTEAFF.

V usage is TRBV29-1 and J usage is TRBJ1-3, with D unclear. The CDR3 length is 14 residues. Germline assignment: CDR1 SQVTM and CDR2 ANQGSEA. V was trimmed by 0 bases and J by 0 bases, leaving 6 bases between them. The CDR3 protein is CSVEEARSGNTIYF. The CDR3 region has the DNA TGCAGCGTTGAAGAGGCCCGCTCTGGAAACACCATATATTTT.

J is TRBJ2-6 and V is TRBV29-1, with no clear D. The CDR3 is made up of 16 amino acids. V lost 0 bases, J lost 2 bases, and 11 bases lay in between. Germline V CDR1 and CDR2: SQVTM, ANQGSEA. CDR3 protein: CSVEEGSLPGANVLTF. In DNA, the CDR3 is TGCAGCGTTGAAGAAGGCAGCCTCCCTGGGGCCAACGTCCTGACTTTC. The full variable domain, completed using reference TRBV29-1 and TRBJ2-6, is SAVISQKPSRDICQRGTSLTIQCQVDSQVTMMFWYRQQPGQSLTLIATANQGSEATYESGFVIDKFPISRPNLTFSTLTVSNMSPEDSSIYLCSVEEGSLPGANVLTFGAGSRLTVL.

This sequence joins TRBV5-1 and TRBJ1-4; no clear D gene. Germline CDR1 is SGHRS and CDR2 is YFSETQ. The CDR3 is 13 residues long. V was shortened by 4 bases and J by 5 bases, with 9 bases between the two germline ends. CDR3 loop: CASSTAGNEKLFF. CDR3 bases: TGCGCCAGCAGCACCGCGGGAAATGAAAAACTGTTTTTT.

The rearrangement links TRBV7-9 to TRBJ2-7; no reliable D call. V lost 4 bases to trimming and J lost 2 bases, with 9 bases between them. The CDR3 is made up of 13 amino acids. From germline, CDR1 is SEHNR and CDR2 FQNEAQ (reference sequence). This CDR3 reads CASSSGAPYEQYF. The CDR3 DNA reads TGTGCCAGCAGCTCCGGTGCCCCCTACGAGCAGTACTTC.

V and J are TRBV19 and TRBJ1-2; 9 bases fit TRBD1. CDR1 is LNHDA, CDR2 SQIVND, per germline (reference sequence). The V gene end was trimmed by 1 base and the J gene end by 3 bases; junction bases not matched to a gene: 3. The CDR3 has 15 residues. The chain's CDR3 is CASSIATGGDYGYTF. As DNA, the CDR3 is TGTGCCAGTAGTATAGCAACAGGGGGCGACTATGGCTACACCTTC.

This clone was observed once. This sequence joins TRBV5-4 and TRBJ2-3, with 11 bases identical to TRBD1. The junction had 4 bases not matched to a gene; V was cut back by 0 bases and J by 4 bases. Germline assignment: CDR1 SGHNT and CDR2 YYREEE (reference sequence). The CDR3 is 16 residues long. The CDR3 DNA reads TGTGCCAGCAGCTTGGCCCGGACAGGGGGCCCAGATACGCAGTATTTT. Its protein product is CASSLARTGGPDTQYF.

This clone turned up a few times. J is TRBJ2-2 and V is TRBV5-6; D possibly corresponds to TRBD1 (5 bases). Trimming removed 3 bases at V and 0 bases at J, with 12 bases between. Germline CDR1 reads SGHDT; CDR2 reads YYEEEE. CDR3 length: 16 residues. For the CDR3, the DNA is TGTGCCAGCAGCTACCCAGGGTTCGCGAACACCGGGGAGCTGTTTTTT. This translates into CASSYPGFANTGELFF.

The chain carries TRBV30 and TRBJ2-3, with D perhaps TRBD2 (5 bases). The CDR3 loop spans 19 amino acids. Between the trimmed V and J ends, which lost 3 bases and 4 bases, there was a span of 29 bases. Germline V CDR1 and CDR2: GTSNPN, SVGIG (reference sequence). CDR3 nucleotide sequence: TGTGCCTGGAGACGAGACCCGACCTCGGAGCCGGACTGGGCAGATACGCAGTATTTT. The encoded protein is CAWRRDPTSEPDWADTQYF.

This clone was seen only once. The chain carries TRBV30 and TRBJ2-5, with 14 bases aligning to TRBD2. The V gene's germline CDR1 is GTSNPN and CDR2 SVGIG (reference sequence). The CDR3 is made up of 14 amino acids. After removal of 6 bases from V and 5 bases from J, the junction contained 5 bases not matched to a gene. The DNA of the CDR3 is TGTGCCTGTGGACTAGCGGGGGGTCGGGAGACCCAGTACTTC. It codes for CACGLAGGRETQYF.

This clone was observed at least ten times. The chain uses TRBV5-1 and TRBJ2-1; D gene unclear. The CDR3 has 14 amino acids. Trimming took off 0 bases at V and 4 bases at J, with 8 bases between the two ends. CDR1 is SGHRS and CDR2 is YFSETQ in the germline V gene. CDR3 sequence: CASSLEAIYNEQFF. Written as DNA, the CDR3 is TGCGCCAGCAGCTTGGAAGCCATATACAATGAGCAGTTCTTC.

V and J are TRBV27 and TRBJ2-7; no definite D call. The germline gives CDR1 MNHEY, CDR2 SMNVEV (reference sequence). With 3 bases removed from V and 4 bases from J, the gap between germline ends came to 10 bases. This CDR3 is built from 13 residues. In nucleotides, the CDR3 is TGTGCCAGCAGTTTGGAGTTGGGATACGAGCAGTACTTC. Amino acid sequence: CASSLELGYEQYF.

The rearrangement joins TRBV2 to TRBJ1-1; a possible D gene is TRBD1 (5 bases). Germline-derived CDR1 and CDR2 are SNHLY and FYNNEI. CDR3 size: 13 residues. V was pared by 7 bases and J by 5 bases, with 14 bases between. The CDR3 region is CASTGQGNTEAFF. Here the CDR3 DNA reads TGTGCCAGCACTGGGCAGGGTAATACTGAAGCTTTCTTT.

The chain is built from TRBV19 and TRBJ1-5; D unresolved. Between the trimmed V and J ends, which lost 4 bases and 7 bases, there was a span of 14 bases. The germline V gene has CDR1 LNHDA and CDR2 SQIVND (reference sequence). CDR3 size: 14 residues. The CDR3 DNA reads TGTGCCAGTAGTAATGGCTACGAACGCCAGCCCCAGCATTTT. This sequence encodes CASSNGYERQPQHF.

The gene calls are TRBV13 and TRBJ2-3; 8 bases are a match to TRBD1. The CDR3 extends over 19 amino acids. The germline V gene encodes CDR1 PRHDT and CDR2 FYEKMQ (reference sequence). Trimming at V came to 5 bases and at J to 2 bases, leaving 18 bases not matched to a gene. DNA for the CDR3: TGTGCCAGCAGCCCCCAGGCCGGACAGGGAGGCCCCACCACAGATACGCAGTATTTT. Encoded protein: CASSPQAGQGGPTTDTQYF.

This chain uses TRBV25-1 with TRBJ2-7; TRBD1 is a possible D gene (5 bases). The V end lost 4 bases, the J end lost 0 bases, and 7 bases lay between the germline ends. The CDR3 length is 13 residues. CDR1 is MGHDK, CDR2 SYGVNS, per germline. The CDR3 bases are TGTGCCAGCAGTGGGACACCCTCCTACGAGCAGTACTTC. Its protein product is CASSGTPSYEQYF.

This clone was counted only a few times. The chain joins TRBV5-5 to TRBJ2-4; the D gene could be TRBD1 or TRBD2 (5 bases each). V was trimmed by 1 base and J by 9 bases, leaving 14 bases between them. The CDR3 contains 14 residues. From germline, CDR1 is SGHKS and CDR2 YYEKEE (reference sequence). The CDR3, as DNA: TGTGCCAGCAGCTTGATCGGGACGAAGAGCATTCAGTACTTC. This translates into CASSLIGTKSIQYF.

This clone appeared a few times. V usage is TRBV6-5 and J usage is TRBJ2-5; D possibly uses TRBD1 or TRBD2 (5 bases each). Trimming left V 7 bases short and J 2 bases short, with 11 bases between. The CDR3 totals 13 residues. Looked up from germline, CDR1 is MNHEY and CDR2 is SVGAGI. The CDR3 DNA reads as TGTGCCAGCAAGGGACGGGGTCAAGAGACCCAGTACTTC. The encoded protein is CASKGRGQETQYF.

This chain links TRBV4-3 with TRBJ1-2; no definite D call. Germline loops: CDR1 LGHNA, CDR2 YSLEER. The CDR3 loop spans 15 amino acids. V gave up 0 bases and J gave up 8 bases, with 16 bases separating them. The CDR3 here is CASSQDPGEAYGYTF. The CDR3 DNA reads TGCGCCAGCAGCCAAGATCCCGGGGAAGCGTACGGCTACACCTTC.

The chain links TRBV7-2 to TRBJ1-2; D gene uncertain. CDR1 and CDR2 (germline): SGHTA, FQGNSA. CDR3 length: 13 residues. Trimming left V 2 bases short and J 4 bases short, with 8 bases between. CDR3 region: CASSLSGAYGYTF. CDR3 sequence (DNA): TGTGCCAGCAGCTTATCTGGAGCCTATGGCTACACCTTC.

This rearrangement joins TRBV29-1 to TRBJ2-2; D unresolved. CDR3 size: 12 residues. Germline CDR1 reads SQVTM; CDR2 reads ANQGSEA. V was trimmed by 5 bases and J by 1 base, leaving 5 bases between them. The CDR3 sequence: CSVRLNTGELFF. In DNA, the CDR3 is TGCAGCGTTCGACTGAACACCGGGGAGCTGTTTTTT.

The J gene is TRBJ2-2, the V gene TRBV2, with a weak D call TRBD2 (6 bases). This CDR3 region has 16 residues. Per the germline V gene, CDR1 is SNHLY and CDR2 is FYNNEI. V lost 7 bases, J lost 4 bases, and 19 bases lay in between. CDR3 DNA: TGTGCCAGCAAACGGAGGGATACACGAAGCACCGGGGAGCTGTTTTTT. It encodes CASKRRDTRSTGELFF.

V usage is TRBV5-6 and J usage is TRBJ2-6, with a possible D match to TRBD1 (5 bases). This CDR3 contains 15 residues. Trimming stripped 6 bases from V and 2 bases from J, with 12 bases between. Germline CDR1 is SGHDT and CDR2 is YYEEEE. CDR3 DNA: TGTGCCAGCAATTACGTGACAGCTGGGGCCAACGTCCTGACTTTC. This gives the protein CASNYVTAGANVLTF.